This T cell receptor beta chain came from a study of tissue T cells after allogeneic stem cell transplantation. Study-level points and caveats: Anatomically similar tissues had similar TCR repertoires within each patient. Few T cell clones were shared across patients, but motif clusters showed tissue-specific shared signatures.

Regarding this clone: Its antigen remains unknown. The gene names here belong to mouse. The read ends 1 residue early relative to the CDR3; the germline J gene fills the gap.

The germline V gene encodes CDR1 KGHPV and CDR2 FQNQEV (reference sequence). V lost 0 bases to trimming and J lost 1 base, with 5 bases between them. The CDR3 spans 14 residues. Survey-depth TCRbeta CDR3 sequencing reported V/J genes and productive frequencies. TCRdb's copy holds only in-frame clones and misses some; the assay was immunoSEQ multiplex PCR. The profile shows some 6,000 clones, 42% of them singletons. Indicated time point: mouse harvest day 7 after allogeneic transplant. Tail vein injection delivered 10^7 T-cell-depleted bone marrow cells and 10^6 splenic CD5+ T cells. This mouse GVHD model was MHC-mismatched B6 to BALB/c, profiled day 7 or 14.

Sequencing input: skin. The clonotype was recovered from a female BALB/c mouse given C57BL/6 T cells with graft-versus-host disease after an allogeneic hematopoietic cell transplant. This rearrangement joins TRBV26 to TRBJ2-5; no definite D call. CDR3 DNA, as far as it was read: TGTGCCAGCAGTCTGTCTCCGTACCAAGACACCCAGTAC. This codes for CASSLSPYQDTQY. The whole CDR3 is CASSLSPYQDTQYF.